The present T cell receptor beta chain was sequenced within a study of control samples from healthy donors and cancer patients. Data came from immunoSEQ multiplex PCR; TCRdb stores just in-frame clones and leaves some out. The sample carries about 190,000 clones, 80% to 95% recorded once. V was pared by 0 bases and J by 6 bases, with 13 bases between. From germline, CDR1 is SGHRS and CDR2 YFSETQ. The CDR3 is made up of 15 amino acids. The sequenced sample was blood. This TCR derives from a young man in good health. The chain uses TRBV5-1 and TRBJ2-1; D is unclear. Here the CDR3 DNA reads TGCGCCAGCAGCTTGGAAAGGCAGGAGTTCAATGAGCAGTTCTTC. Residues: CASSLERQEFNEQFF.